This TCR beta chain was retrieved from a study of blood T cell repertoires in COVID-19. Sequencing used immunoSEQ multiplex PCR; TCRdb keeps in-frame clones, though not all of them. The table has approximately 230,000 clones, about nine tenths seen once. V was pared by 0 bases and J by 0 bases, with 2 bases of the junction left unmatched. The CDR3 runs 15 residues. Germline V gene lookup returns CDR1 GTSNPN and CDR2 SVGIG (reference sequence). This sequence was found in a man aged 35 to 55 who had recovered from COVID-19. The chain combines TRBV30 with TRBJ1-3, with 7 nucleotides matching TRBD1. The sequencing input was PBMCs or T cells enriched from blood (not recorded which). CDR3 sequence (DNA): TGTGCCTGGAGTGTGGGGACAGTCTCTGGAAACACCATATATTTT. It yields the protein CAWSVGTVSGNTIYF.